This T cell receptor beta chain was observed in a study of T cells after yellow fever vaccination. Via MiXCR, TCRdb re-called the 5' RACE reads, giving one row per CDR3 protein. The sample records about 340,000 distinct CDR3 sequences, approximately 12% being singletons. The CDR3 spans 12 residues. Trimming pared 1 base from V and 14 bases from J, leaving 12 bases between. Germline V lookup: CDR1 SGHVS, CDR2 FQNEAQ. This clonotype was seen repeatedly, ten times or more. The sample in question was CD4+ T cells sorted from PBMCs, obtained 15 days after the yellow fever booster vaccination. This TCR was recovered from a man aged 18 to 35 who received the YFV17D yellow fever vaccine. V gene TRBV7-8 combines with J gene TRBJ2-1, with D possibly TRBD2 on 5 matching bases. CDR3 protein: CASSLDSGKEFF. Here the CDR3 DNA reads TGTGCCAGCAGCTTAGATTCGGGGAAGGAGTTCTTC. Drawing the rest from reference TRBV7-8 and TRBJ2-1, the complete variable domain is GAGVSQSPRYKVAKRGQDVALRCDPISGHVSLFWYQQALGQGPEFLTYFQNEAQLDKSGLPSDRFFAERPEGSVSTLKIQRTQQEDSAVYLCASSLDSGKEFFGPGTRLTVL.